What follows is one T cell receptor (beta chain) and its context. This sample was included in a study of shared clonotypes between healthy human individuals. The CDR3 runs 11 residues. Germline-derived CDR1 and CDR2 are SNHLY and FYNNEI. V was pared by 6 bases and J by 12 bases, with 12 bases between. Genomic DNA of every subset was divided equally among multiple immunoSEQ plates. Clones were read by immunoSEQ multiplex PCR, and TCRdb kept only the in-frame ones, dropping some. The sample includes 450,000 to 500,000 clones, about 82% of them seen just once. V gene TRBV2 combines with J gene TRBJ2-1; a possible D gene is TRBD2 (5 bases). Sequenced input: PBMCs. The sequence derives from a middle-aged woman in good health. Some clones in this sample may be carry-over from other donors' samples. CDR3 bases: TGTGCCAGCAGCTGGGGAGTCGGGCAGTTCTTC. Encoded protein: CASSWGVGQFF. The full variable domain, with the rest looked up from reference TRBV2 and TRBJ2-1, is EPEVTQTPSHQVTQMGQEVILRCVPISNHLYFYWYRQILGQKVEFLVSFYNNEISEKSEIFDDQFSVERPDGSNFTLKIRSTKLEDSAMYFCASSWGVGQFFGPGTRLTVL.